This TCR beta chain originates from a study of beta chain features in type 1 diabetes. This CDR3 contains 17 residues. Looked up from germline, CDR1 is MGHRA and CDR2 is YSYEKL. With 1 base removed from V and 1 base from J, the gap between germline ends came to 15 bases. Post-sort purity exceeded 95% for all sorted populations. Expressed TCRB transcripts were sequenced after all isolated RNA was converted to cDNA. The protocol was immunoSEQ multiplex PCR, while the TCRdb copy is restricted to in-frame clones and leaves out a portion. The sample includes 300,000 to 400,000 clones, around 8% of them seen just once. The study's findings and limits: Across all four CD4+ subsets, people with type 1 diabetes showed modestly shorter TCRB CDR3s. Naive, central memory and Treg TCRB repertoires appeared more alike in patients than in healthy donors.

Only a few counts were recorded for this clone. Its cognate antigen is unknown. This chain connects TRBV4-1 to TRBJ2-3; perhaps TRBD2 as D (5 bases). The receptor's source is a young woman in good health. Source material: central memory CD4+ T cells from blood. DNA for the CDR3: TGCGCCAGCAGCCAAGCTGAGAGGGTTTGGGGCACAGATACGCAGTATTTT. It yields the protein CASSQAERVWGTDTQYF.